This T cell receptor (beta chain) emerged from a study of neurological immune-mediated disorders. The V gene end was trimmed by 3 bases and the J gene end by 5 bases; junction bases not matched to a gene: 7. This CDR3 has 16 residues. CDR1 SGHTA and CDR2 FQGNSA come from the germline V gene. At least ten counts were recorded for this clonotype. Its antigen is currently unknown. Source material was 2 million unsorted PBMCs, stored at -80 °C in RNAlater. cDNA was made by 5'RACE with 10-nucleotide random UMIs. Each CDR3 protein gets one entry after TCRdb re-called the 5' RACE reads with MiXCR. The data show about 33,000 distinct CDR3 sequences, about 1.6% seen once. General study points: None of the features examined (clinical or MRI) was associated with the multiple sclerosis repertoire cluster. It was HTLV-1-associated myelopathy that showed the most TCR clonal expansion, while multiple sclerosis showed the least, falling below healthy controls.

V gene TRBV7-2 combines with J gene TRBJ2-5, with 12 positions matching TRBD2. The sequencing input was PBMCs. The receptor was isolated from a woman in her twenties or thirties with multiple sclerosis. This CDR3 reads CASSFTSGGRGETQYF. For the CDR3, the DNA is TGTGCCAGCAGCTTTACTAGCGGGGGGAGGGGTGAGACCCAGTACTTC.